This TCR beta chain was profiled in a study of blood T cells in healthy people across ages. General study points: Both higher diversity and more naive CD4+ cells marked long-lived donors when set against aged donors. Age showed a roughly linear inverse relationship with TCR beta diversity per million T cells.

This CDR3 is built from 16 residues. Primers used in a second PCR of roughly 6 to 12 cycles were a sample-barcoded 5' primer and a J-beta primer mix. One entry per CDR3 protein results from TCRdb running MiXCR on the 5' RACE reads. Of hundreds of thousands of distinct CDR3 sequences listed, 35% to 50% were seen once; the top ten hold around 32%. The individuals who served as donors were healthy Caucasians living in Russia, aged roughly 6 to 100. On this clonotype: Its antigen is as yet unknown.

This receptor was identified in a man aged 80 or over in good health. The material sequenced was blood. This rearrangement joins TRBV21-1 to TRBJ2-1. TRBV21-1 is a known pseudogene. CDR3 in DNA: TGTGCCAGCGCGACGGAACGAGAGAGCTCCTACAATGAGCAGTTCTTC. Protein sequence: CASATERESSYNEQFF.